The TCR beta chain described here comes from a study of blood T cell repertoires in COVID-19. About the study: In each case, the material was cDNA or gDNA derived from T cells, B-cell-depleted T cells, or PBMCs.

The CDR3 has 16 amino acids. CDR1 is SGHVS, CDR2 FQNEAQ, per germline. Trimming at V came to 2 bases and at J to 7 bases, leaving 9 bases not matched to a gene. A single count supports this clone. The authors' processing: Reference gene primer amplification gave nucleated cell count estimates. Data came from immunoSEQ multiplex PCR; TCRdb stores just in-frame clones and leaves some out. The V and J calls and the clone size are those of that table, but D and trimming were determined from the DNA. The sample includes just under 300,000 clones, more than 85% of them seen just once. This chain joins TRBV7-8 and TRBJ1-4; 8 nucleotides line up with TRBD1. Sequencing was done on a sample of peripheral blood. The receptor comes from a man between 65 and 85 years old with acute or convalescent COVID-19. CDR3 in DNA: TGTGCCAGCAGCTTATGGCCACAGGGGGATGCTGAAAAACTGTTTTTT. This gives the protein CASSLWPQGDAEKLFF. The complete variable domain, with remaining parts taken from reference TRBV7-8 and TRBJ1-4, reads GAGVSQSPRYKVAKRGQDVALRCDPISGHVSLFWYQQALGQGPEFLTYFQNEAQLDKSGLPSDRFFAERPEGSVSTLKIQRTQQEDSAVYLCASSLWPQGDAEKLFFGSGTQLSVL.